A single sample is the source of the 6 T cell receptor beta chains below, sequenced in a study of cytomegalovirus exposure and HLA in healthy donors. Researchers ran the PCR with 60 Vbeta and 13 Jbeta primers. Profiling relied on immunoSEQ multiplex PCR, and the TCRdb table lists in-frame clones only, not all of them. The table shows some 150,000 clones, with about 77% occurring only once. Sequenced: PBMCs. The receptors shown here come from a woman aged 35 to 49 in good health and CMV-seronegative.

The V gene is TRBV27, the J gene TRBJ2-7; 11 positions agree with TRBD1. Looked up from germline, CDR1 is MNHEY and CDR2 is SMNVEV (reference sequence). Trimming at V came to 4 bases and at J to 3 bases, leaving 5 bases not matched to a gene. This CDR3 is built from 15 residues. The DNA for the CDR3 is TGTGCCAGCAGTTGGGACAGGGGGGTTCTCTACGAGCAGTACTTC. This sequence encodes CASSWDRGVLYEQYF.

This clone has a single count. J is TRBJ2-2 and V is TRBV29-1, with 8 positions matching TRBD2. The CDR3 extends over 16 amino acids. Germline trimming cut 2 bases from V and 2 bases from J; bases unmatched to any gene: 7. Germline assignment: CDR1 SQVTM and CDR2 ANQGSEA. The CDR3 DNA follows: TGCAGCGTTGAAACAAGCGGGGGCTACAACACCGGGGAGCTGTTTTTT. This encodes CSVETSGGYNTGELFF.

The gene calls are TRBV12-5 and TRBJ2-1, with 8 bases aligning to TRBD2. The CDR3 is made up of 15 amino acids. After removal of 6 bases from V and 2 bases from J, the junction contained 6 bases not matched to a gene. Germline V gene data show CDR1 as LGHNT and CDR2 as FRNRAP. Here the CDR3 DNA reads TGTGCTAGTGGCCCGGGGGGGCCTACCTACAATGAGCAGTTCTTC. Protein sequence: CASGPGGPTYNEQFF.

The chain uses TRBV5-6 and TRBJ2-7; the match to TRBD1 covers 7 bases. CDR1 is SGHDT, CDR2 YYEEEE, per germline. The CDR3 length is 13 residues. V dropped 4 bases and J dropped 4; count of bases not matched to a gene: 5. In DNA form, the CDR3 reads TGTGCCAGCAGCACGACAGGGAGATACGAGCAGTACTTC. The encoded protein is CASSTTGRYEQYF. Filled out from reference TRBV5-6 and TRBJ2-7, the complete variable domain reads DAGVTQSPTHLIKTRGQQVTLRCSPKSGHDTVSWYQQALGQGPQFIFQYYEEEERQRGNFPDRFSGHQFPNYSSELNVNALLLGDSALYLCASSTTGRYEQYFGPGTRLTVT.

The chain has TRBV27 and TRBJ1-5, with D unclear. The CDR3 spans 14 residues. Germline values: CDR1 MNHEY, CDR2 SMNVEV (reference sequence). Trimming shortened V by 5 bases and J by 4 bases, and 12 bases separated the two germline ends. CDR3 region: CASSLLSGNQPQHF. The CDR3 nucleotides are TGTGCCAGCAGTCTTTTATCGGGTAATCAGCCCCAGCATTTT.

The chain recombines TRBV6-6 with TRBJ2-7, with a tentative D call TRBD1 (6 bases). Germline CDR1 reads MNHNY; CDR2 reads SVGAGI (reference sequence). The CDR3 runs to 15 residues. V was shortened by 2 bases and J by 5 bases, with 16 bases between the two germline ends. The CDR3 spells CASSYPTGLGHEQYF. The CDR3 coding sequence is TGTGCCAGCAGTTACCCAACAGGGCTCGGTCACGAGCAGTACTTC.